Listed here are 3 T cell receptor beta chains from one sample, sequenced in a study of T cell responses to AZD1222 COVID-19 vaccine. Repertoires were generated with immunoSEQ multiplex PCR, while TCRdb's copy carries only in-frame clones and drops some. This sample has roughly 150,000 clones; roughly nine tenths occur once, and the top ten carry around 1.2%. Sequenced here: peripheral blood, sampled 28 days after the second AZD1222 dose. Receptor source: an adult who received the AZD1222 COVID-19 vaccine.

The rearrangement links TRBV15 to TRBJ1-2; D is perhaps TRBD1 (5 bases). Trimming stripped 0 bases from V and 2 bases from J, with 16 bases between. Germline V gene data show CDR1 as LNHNV and CDR2 as YYDKDF (reference sequence). The CDR3 has 17 residues. CDR3 in amino acids: CATSRDNFGGFNYGYTF. The CDR3 coding sequence is TGTGCCACCAGCAGAGATAACTTCGGGGGTTTCAACTATGGCTACACCTTC.

The CDR3 loop reads CASSQQQPNTGELFF. DNA for the CDR3: TGTGCCAGCAGCCAGCAACAGCCGAACACCGGGGAGCTGTTTTTT. This chain connects TRBV7-9 to TRBJ2-2, with unresolved D. CDR1 is SEHNR, CDR2 FQNEAQ, per germline (reference sequence). Trimming left V 5 bases short and J 0 bases short, with 10 bases between. There are 15 residues in the CDR3.

This rearrangement joins TRBV5-1 to TRBJ2-1; D call uncertain. Deletions cut 1 base from V and 9 bases from J, with 11 bases between. CDR3 length: 13 residues. Germline CDR1 and CDR2: SGHRS and YFSETQ. In DNA, the CDR3 is TGCGCCAGCAGCTTGATTCGACAACGTGAGCAGTTCTTC. It codes for CASSLIRQREQFF.